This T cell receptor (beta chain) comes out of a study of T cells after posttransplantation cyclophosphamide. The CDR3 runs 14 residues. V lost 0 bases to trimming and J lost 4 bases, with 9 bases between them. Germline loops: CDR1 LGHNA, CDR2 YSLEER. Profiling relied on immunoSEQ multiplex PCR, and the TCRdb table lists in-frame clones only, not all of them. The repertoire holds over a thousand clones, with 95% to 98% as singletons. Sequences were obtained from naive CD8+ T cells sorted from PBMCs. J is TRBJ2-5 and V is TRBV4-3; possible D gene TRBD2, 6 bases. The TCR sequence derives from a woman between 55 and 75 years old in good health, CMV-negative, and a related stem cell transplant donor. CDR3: CASSQDMGGETQYF. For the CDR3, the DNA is TGCGCCAGCAGCCAAGATATGGGGGGAGAGACCCAGTACTTC.